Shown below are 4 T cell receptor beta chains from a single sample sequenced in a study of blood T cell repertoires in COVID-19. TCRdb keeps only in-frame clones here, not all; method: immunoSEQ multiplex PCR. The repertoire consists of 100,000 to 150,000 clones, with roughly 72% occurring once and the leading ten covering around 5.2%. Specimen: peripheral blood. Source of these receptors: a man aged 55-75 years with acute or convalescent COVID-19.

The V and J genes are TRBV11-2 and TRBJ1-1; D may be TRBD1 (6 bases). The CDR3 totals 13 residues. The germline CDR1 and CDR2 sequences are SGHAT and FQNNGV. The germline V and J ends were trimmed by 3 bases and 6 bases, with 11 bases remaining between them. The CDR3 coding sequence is TGTGCCAGCAGCTTGAACAGGGTTTCTGAAGCTTTCTTT. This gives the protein CASSLNRVSEAFF.

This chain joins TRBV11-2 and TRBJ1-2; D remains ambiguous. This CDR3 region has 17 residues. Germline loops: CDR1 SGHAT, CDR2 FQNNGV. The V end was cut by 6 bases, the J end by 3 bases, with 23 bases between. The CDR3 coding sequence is TGTGCCAGCAGATCAGGACGGGGATCACGGATGGACTATGGCTACACCTTC. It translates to CASRSGRGSRMDYGYTF.

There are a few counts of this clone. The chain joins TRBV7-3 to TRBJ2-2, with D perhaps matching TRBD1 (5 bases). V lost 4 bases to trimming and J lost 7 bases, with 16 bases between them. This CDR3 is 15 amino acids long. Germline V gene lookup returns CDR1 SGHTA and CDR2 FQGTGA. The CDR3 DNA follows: TGTGCCAGCAGCTCGACAGATCTAGTTGGCGGGGAGCTGTTTTTT. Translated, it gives CASSSTDLVGGELFF.

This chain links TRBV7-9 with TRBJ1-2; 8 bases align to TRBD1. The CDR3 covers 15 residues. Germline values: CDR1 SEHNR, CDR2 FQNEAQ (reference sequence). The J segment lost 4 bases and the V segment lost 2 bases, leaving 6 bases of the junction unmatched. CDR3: CASSLTQQGGYGYTF. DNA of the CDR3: TGTGCCAGCAGCTTAACCCAACAGGGGGGCTATGGCTACACCTTC.